Reported below is one TCR beta chain. The V and J ends lost 4 bases and 3 bases respectively, with 21 bases between them. This CDR3 region has 17 residues. These data are taken from a study of blood T cell repertoires in COVID-19. The overall study: There were acute and convalescent COVID-19 samples, and they came from the United States, Italy and Spain.

Per the original methods: Reference gene primer amplification gave nucleated cell count estimates. TCRdb's copy holds only in-frame clones and misses some; the assay was immunoSEQ multiplex PCR. The DNA was the basis for D and trimming; V, J and clone size are from that table. The table has approximately 360,000 clones, 90% seen once; the top ten hold 5% to 8.5%. The clonotype originates from a man in his late teens or twenties with active or convalescent COVID-19. The specimen was peripheral blood. The chain has TRBV5-3 and TRBJ2-3, with D perhaps matching TRBD1 (6 bases). TRBV5-3 is reported as an ORF; its role is uncertain. Written as DNA, the CDR3 is TGTGCCAGAAGCCATAGAAACAGGGAGCAAAGAACAGATACGCAGTATTTT. Its translation: CARSHRNREQRTDTQYF.